The rows below give T cell receptor beta chains drawn from one sample of a study of blood T cell repertoires in COVID-19. Profiling relied on immunoSEQ multiplex PCR, and the TCRdb table lists in-frame clones only, not all of them. The profile covers some 180,000 clones, with around 87% appearing a single time and just over 2.5% taken by the ten largest. The sequenced sample was peripheral blood. Every receptor here comes from a woman of 80 years or more with COVID-19, enrolled during active disease. The CDR3 runs from the conserved cysteine through the conserved F or W. Fields, in order: V gene, D gene, J gene, clone size, CDR3 protein, CDR3 DNA. The D gene is left open where the match is weak. For some rows the clone size is stated as once, few or many, or as a class when expanded; others skip it.

V: TRBV28
D: TRBD1
J: TRBJ2-5
size: .
CDR3: CASSSNRDRGKETQYF
DNA: TGTGCCAGCAGTTCTAATCGGGACAGGGGAAAAGAGACCCAGTACTTC

V: TRBV7-3
D: TRBD1
J: TRBJ2-1
size: .
CDR3: CASSRDRDDEQFF
DNA: TGTGCCAGCAGCCGAGACAGGGATGATGAGCAGTTCTTC

V: TRBV18
D: .
J: TRBJ1-1
size: .
CDR3: CASSPISSGSTEAFF
DNA: TGTGCCAGCTCACCAATCAGTTCAGGGTCCACTGAAGCTTTCTTT

V: TRBV4-3
D: .
J: TRBJ2-2
size: .
CDR3: CASRTSTRAGELFF
DNA: TGCGCCAGCAGGACGTCTACTCGGGCCGGGGAGCTGTTTTTT

V: TRBV7-9
D: .
J: TRBJ1-5
size: .
CDR3: CASSLLNQPQHF
DNA: TGTGCCAGCAGCCTCCTGAATCAGCCCCAGCATTTT

V: TRBV9
D: TRBD2
J: TRBJ2-1
size: .
CDR3: CASSVTLAGYGNEQFF
DNA: TGTGCCAGCAGCGTCACTTTAGCGGGATACGGCAATGAGCAGTTCTTC

V: TRBV7-9
D: .
J: TRBJ2-7
size: .
CDR3: CASSSMDSRGEQYF
DNA: TGTGCCAGCAGCTCGATGGACTCCCGGGGCGAGCAGTACTTC

V: TRBV2
D: TRBD1
J: TRBJ1-2
size: .
CDR3: CASRIDRGSYGYTF
DNA: TGTGCCAGCAGAATCGACAGGGGCTCCTATGGCTACACCTTC

V: TRBV19
D: TRBD2
J: TRBJ2-2
size: once
CDR3: CASSPDGGGRASGELFF
DNA: TGTGCCAGTAGTCCCGACGGGGGCGGGAGGGCCTCCGGGGAGCTGTTTTTT

V: TRBV29-1
D: TRBD1
J: TRBJ1-1
size: .
CDR3: CSAGGTAGTEAFF
DNA: TGCAGCGCAGGTGGGACAGCGGGCACTGAAGCTTTCTTT

V: TRBV5-8
D: TRBD1
J: TRBJ2-4
size: .
CDR3: CASSSRQGPNIQYF
DNA: TGTGCCAGCAGCTCCCGACAGGGACCAAACATTCAGTACTTC

V: TRBV5-1
D: .
J: TRBJ1-2
size: .
CDR3: CASSLGGNDYGYTF
DNA: TGCGCCAGCAGCTTGGGAGGAAACGACTATGGCTACACCTTC

V: TRBV11-2
D: TRBD2
J: TRBJ2-2
size: .
CDR3: CASSPAGGRNTGELFF
DNA: TGTGCCAGCAGCCCAGCGGGAGGGAGGAACACCGGGGAGCTGTTTTTT

V: TRBV5-4
D: TRBD1
J: TRBJ2-1
size: .
CDR3: CASSLGQGYYNEQFF
DNA: TGTGCCAGCAGCTTGGGACAGGGATATTACAATGAGCAGTTCTTC

V: TRBV5-6
D: .
J: TRBJ1-2
size: .
CDR3: CASSYGRTFVGYTF
DNA: TGTGCCAGCAGCTATGGTCGGACTTTTGTAGGCTACACCTTC

V: TRBV28
D: .
J: TRBJ2-7
size: .
CDR3: CASSTGSILSYEQYF
DNA: TGTGCCAGCAGTACAGGGTCTATCCTCTCCTACGAGCAGTACTTC

V: TRBV7-9
D: .
J: TRBJ1-2
size: .
CDR3: CASSLFGGADYGYTF
DNA: TGTGCCAGCAGCTTATTTGGGGGCGCGGACTATGGCTACACCTTC

V: TRBV13
D: TRBD1
J: TRBJ1-1
size: .
CDR3: CASSTGDRGQTEAFF
DNA: TGTGCCAGCAGCACGGGGGACAGGGGGCAAACTGAAGCTTTCTTT

V: TRBV28
D: .
J: TRBJ1-3
size: .
CDR3: CASDSHSGNTIYF
DNA: TGTGCCAGCGACAGCCACTCTGGAAACACCATATATTTT

V: TRBV3-1/TRBV3-2
D: .
J: TRBJ2-7
size: .
CDR3: CASSQRGSSYEQYF
DNA: TGTGCCAGCAGCCAGAGGGGGAGCTCCTACGAGCAGTACTTC

V: TRBV6-5
D: .
J: TRBJ2-3
size: .
CDR3: CASSPFRGSADTQYF
DNA: TGTGCCAGCAGTCCCTTTAGAGGGTCGGCAGATACGCAGTATTTT

V: TRBV5-1
D: .
J: TRBJ1-4
size: .
CDR3: CASSPGGPSEKLFF
DNA: TGCGCCAGCAGCCCGGGGGGCCCGTCCGAAAAACTGTTTTTT

V: TRBV5-4
D: .
J: TRBJ1-5
size: .
CDR3: CASSRGGLGSNQPQHF
DNA: TGTGCCAGCAGCAGGGGGGGCTTGGGGAGCAATCAGCCCCAGCATTTT

V: TRBV7-9
D: .
J: TRBJ2-3
size: .
CDR3: CASSLRGRPITGDTQYF
DNA: TGTGCCAGCAGCTTAAGAGGGCGCCCCATAACGGGAGATACGCAGTATTTT

V: TRBV18
D: .
J: TRBJ2-2
size: .
CDR3: CASSPPFSSGELFF
DNA: TGTGCCAGCTCACCACCGTTTAGCTCCGGGGAGCTGTTTTTT

V: TRBV5-1
D: TRBD1
J: TRBJ2-2
size: .
CDR3: CASSPGQYTGELFF
DNA: TGCGCCAGCAGCCCGGGACAGTACACCGGGGAGCTGTTTTTT

V: TRBV19
D: .
J: TRBJ2-6
size: .
CDR3: CASSQQGPGANVLTF
DNA: TGTGCCAGTAGCCAGCAGGGGCCCGGGGCCAACGTCCTGACTTTC

V: TRBV12-3/TRBV12-4
D: TRBD1
J: TRBJ1-1
size: .
CDR3: CASSWTGTEAFF
DNA: TGTGCCAGCAGTTGGACAGGCACTGAAGCTTTCTTT

V: TRBV5-1
D: .
J: TRBJ2-4
size: .
CDR3: CASSLDMGAGPKNIQYF
DNA: TGCGCCAGCAGCTTGGATATGGGGGCAGGACCCAAAAACATTCAGTACTTC

V: TRBV6-5
D: TRBD1
J: TRBJ1-1
size: .
CDR3: CASSYEQGGWDTEAFF
DNA: TGTGCCAGCAGTTACGAACAGGGGGGTTGGGACACTGAAGCTTTCTTT

V: TRBV10-3
D: .
J: TRBJ1-1
size: .
CDR3: CAISAQDKTEAFF
DNA: TGTGCCATCAGTGCCCAAGACAAAACTGAAGCTTTCTTT

V: TRBV5-6
D: TRBD1
J: TRBJ2-5
size: .
CDR3: CASSLRDRKETQYF
DNA: TGTGCCAGCAGCTTGCGGGACAGGAAAGAGACCCAGTACTTC

V: TRBV6-2/TRBV6-3
D: .
J: TRBJ1-5
size: .
CDR3: CASSYGGVNQPQHF
DNA: TGTGCCAGCAGTTACGGGGGGGTCAATCAGCCCCAGCATTTT